The table lists the clone carrying this T cell receptor beta chain with a count of one. The CDR3 totals 13 residues. Germline assignment: CDR1 MNHEY and CDR2 SVGEGT. V shed 5 bases, J shed 1 base, and the junction held 0 bases outside the gene matches. This entry belongs to a study of Ad26.COV2.S vaccination and SARS-CoV-2 variants. Generated by immunoSEQ multiplex PCR, the TCRdb table keeps only in-frame clones and is missing some. The table records some 350,000 clones, 92% of them present only once. Specimen: peripheral blood, collected after recovery from COVID-19. This clonotype originated in a human donor who had recovered from COVID-19. The chain joins TRBV6-2 or TRBV6-3 to TRBJ2-3, with 7 bases identical to TRBD2. This chain's CDR3 is CASSTSGTDTQYF. As DNA, the CDR3 is TGTGCCAGCAGTACTAGCGGCACAGATACGCAGTATTTT.